A single sample gave rise to the 3 T cell receptor beta chains below, sequenced in a study of cytomegalovirus exposure and HLA in healthy donors. The PCR had 60 Vbeta and 13 Jbeta primers. Profiled with immunoSEQ multiplex PCR; TCRdb holds only in-frame clones, not every one. The sample carries 200,000 to 250,000 clones, about 83% recorded once. The sequencing sample was made of PBMCs. The receptors stem from a human donor in good health.

The genes are TRBV6-5 and TRBJ2-2; a possible D gene is TRBD1 (6 bases). Trimming stripped 5 bases from V and 0 bases from J, with 10 bases between. The germline gives CDR1 MNHEY, CDR2 SVGAGI. CDR3 length equals 15 residues. Here the CDR3 DNA reads TGTGCCAGCAGTAAGACAGGTTCGAACACCGGGGAGCTGTTTTTT. Translation: CASSKTGSNTGELFF.

The chain uses TRBV19 and TRBJ2-5, with D possibly being TRBD1 (6 bases). The CDR3 length is 17 residues. The germline CDR1 and CDR2 sequences are LNHDA and SQIVND (reference sequence). The ends were cut back, 1 base at V and 2 bases at J, with 17 bases in the middle. CDR3 nucleotide sequence: TGTGCCAGTAGTATAGGATTCCCAGGGGTGGGTCAAGAGACCCAGTACTTC. Translating it yields CASSIGFPGVGQETQYF. Full variable domain (rest looked up from reference TRBV19 and TRBJ2-5): DGGITQSPKYLFRKEGQNVTLSCEQNLNHDAMYWYRQDPGQGLRLIYYSQIVNDFQKGDIAEGYSVSREKKESFPLTVTSAQKNPTAFYLCASSIGFPGVGQETQYFGPGTRLLVL.

The V gene is TRBV5-1, the J gene TRBJ1-2; D gene uncertain. This CDR3 region has 16 residues. V was shortened by 5 bases and J by 3 bases, with 20 bases between the two germline ends. Germline CDR1 SGHRS, CDR2 YFSETQ. The CDR3 DNA reads as TGCGCCAGCAGAAACTTGGTCTCTCCTACGGACTATGGCTACACCTTC. Residues: CASRNLVSPTDYGYTF.